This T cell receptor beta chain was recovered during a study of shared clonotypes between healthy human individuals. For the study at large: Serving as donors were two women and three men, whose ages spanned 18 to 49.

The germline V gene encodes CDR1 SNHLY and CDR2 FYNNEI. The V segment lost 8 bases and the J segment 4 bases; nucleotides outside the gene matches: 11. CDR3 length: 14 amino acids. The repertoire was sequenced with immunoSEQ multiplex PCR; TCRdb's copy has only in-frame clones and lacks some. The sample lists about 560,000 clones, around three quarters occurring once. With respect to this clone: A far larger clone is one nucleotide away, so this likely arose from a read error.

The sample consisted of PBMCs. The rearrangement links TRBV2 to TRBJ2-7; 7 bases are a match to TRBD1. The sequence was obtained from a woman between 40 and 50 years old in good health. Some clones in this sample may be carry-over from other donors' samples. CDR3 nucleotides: TGTGCCAGCGCCCCCTACAGGGGCCAATACGAGCAGTACTTC. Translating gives CASAPYRGQYEQYF.